This T cell receptor beta chain was retrieved from a study of cytomegalovirus exposure and HLA in healthy donors. Overall study findings and caveats: Researchers reported in a later analysis that a missense DCLRE1C variant was tied to TCR beta V- and J-gene trimming. A few CMV-associated chains were confirmed in vitro to be specific for CMV antigens.

From germline, CDR1 is MDHEN and CDR2 SYDVKM. The CDR3 has 14 residues. Regarding this clone: What it binds is not known. At one end, the junction sequence differs from germline, possibly due to a read error.

PCR used 60 Vbeta primers and 13 Jbeta primers. TCRdb's copy holds only in-frame clones and misses some; the assay was immunoSEQ multiplex PCR. The sample yields approximately 85,000 clones, around three quarters seen once. This receptor was identified in a young man in good health and CMV-seronegative. The chain couples TRBV28 to TRBJ2-7; D uncertain. The sample was PBMCs. CDR3 region: CASSFPQISDEQYF. The CDR3 DNA follows: TGTGCCAGCAGTTTCCCGCAGATCTCCGACGAGCAGTACTTC.